The 17 T cell receptor beta chains presented below share a single source sample, sequenced in a study of tumor-infiltrating lymphocytes in oesophageal squamous cell carcinoma. TCRdb re-called the PCR reads through MiXCR, storing one row per CDR3 protein. The data show 12,000 or so distinct CDR3 sequences, with roughly 51% seen just once and roughly 45% held by the top ten. What was sequenced was esophageal tumor tissue. The source is a female donor with esophageal squamous cell carcinoma.

This clonotype has a handful of counts. It is likely a read error, because the conserved phenylalanine at the end of the CDR3 is missing. No DNA is shown, since the ends of the CDR3 on it are uncertain; the CDR3 is the one TCRdb lists. The chain joins TRBV7-6 to TRBJ2-7; TRBD2, the D gene given by the table, was not confirmed from the DNA. The CDR3 spans 14 residues, counting both ends. Germline V CDR1 and CDR2: SGHVS, FNYEAQ. The chain's CDR3 is CASKTEHSPLHFGN.

This clonotype appeared many times. A much larger clone lies one base from this, so it may be a read error. This rearrangement joins TRBV6-1 to TRBJ2-5; D unclear. The J call is uncertain, as TRBJ2-1 better fits the DNA end. The germline V gene has CDR1 MNHNS and CDR2 SASEGT. The CDR3 length is 14 residues. The CDR3 protein is CASSEALGPHEQFF. CDR3 DNA: TGTGCCAGCAGTGAAGCGCTAGGACCCCACGAGCAGTTCTTC.

This clonotype has a single count. This chain links TRBV28 with TRBJ2-5; D possibly corresponds to TRBD2 (6 bases). With the DNA end fitting TRBJ2-1 better, the J assignment may be wrong. The CDR3 runs 16 residues. Per germline, CDR1 MDHEN and CDR2 SYDVKM. CDR3 coding DNA: TGTGCCAGCATCGCAGAGGGGAGGAGCTCCTACAATGAGCAGTTCTTC. It is translated as CASIAEGRSSYNEQFF.

In this sample, this clonotype is medium-sized. The rearrangement links TRBV7-9 to TRBJ2-5; D not certain. V was pared by 4 bases and J by 5 bases, with 8 bases between. CDR3 size: 12 residues. Germline-derived CDR1 and CDR2 are SEHNR and FQNEAQ (reference sequence). The CDR3 DNA is TGTGCCAGCAGCTCCGAATGGGAGACCCAGTACTTC. Protein product: CASSSEWETQYF.

The rearrangement joins TRBV7-2 to TRBJ2-1; possible D gene TRBD1, 6 bases. Germline values: CDR1 SGHTA, CDR2 FQGNSA. The CDR3 consists of 14 residues. The germline V and J ends were trimmed by 7 bases and 7 bases, with 17 bases remaining between them. This chain's CDR3 is CASKLLGQGNEQFF. Here the CDR3 DNA reads TGTGCCAGCAAGCTTCTGGGGCAGGGGAATGAGCAGTTCTTC. The whole variable domain, remainder taken from reference TRBV7-2 and TRBJ2-1, is GAGVSQSPSNKVTEKGKDVELRCDPISGHTALYWYRQSLGQGLEFLIYFQGNSAPDKSGLPSDRFSAERTGGSVSTLTIQRTQQEDSAVYLCASKLLGQGNEQFFGPGTRLTVL.

V is TRBV7-3 and J is TRBJ2-3, with TRBD2 matching over 8 bases. Losses at the gene ends were 5 bases for V and 6 bases for J; bases not matched to a gene: 4. The CDR3 covers 13 residues. CDR1 is SGHTA, CDR2 FQGTGA, per germline. The CDR3 DNA sequence: TGTGCCAGCAGCGGGACTAGGGTGGATACGCAGTATTTT. Encoded protein: CASSGTRVDTQYF. The full variable domain, rest sourced from reference TRBV7-3 and TRBJ2-3, is GAGVSQTPSNKVTEKGKYVELRCDPISGHTALYWYRQSLGQGPEFLIYFQGTGAADDSGLPNDRFFAVRPEGSVSTLKIQRTERGDSAVYLCASSGTRVDTQYFGPGTRLTVL.

The chain carries TRBV7-6 and TRBJ2-3; D is possibly TRBD1 or TRBD2 (5 bases each). CDR1 SGHVS and CDR2 FNYEAQ come from the germline V gene. V gave up 3 bases and J gave up 2 bases, with 9 bases separating them. The CDR3 loop spans 14 amino acids. The CDR3 is CASSFRGNTDTQYF. The DNA for the CDR3 is TGTGCCAGCAGCTTCCGGGGCAACACAGATACGCAGTATTTT.

This clonotype was seen only a few times. The gene calls are TRBV12-3 or TRBV12-4 and TRBJ2-1; TRBD2 agrees at 9 bases. The last part of the DNA fits TRBJ2-7 better; the J call may be wrong. The CDR3 loop spans 15 amino acids. CDR3 coding DNA: TGTGCCAGCAGTTTAGCTAGCGGGAGAAGCAACGAGCAGTACTTC. This encodes CASSLASGRSNEQYF.

This chain uses TRBV6-6 with TRBJ2-5; 9 bases fit TRBD1. The J call may be mistaken, given a closer DNA end match to TRBJ1-2. The germline gives CDR1 MNHNY, CDR2 SVGAGI (reference sequence). CDR3 length equals 13 residues. The CDR3 coding sequence is TGTGCCAGTGGGGACAGGGCTGGCTATGGCTACACCTTC. It translates to CASGDRAGYGYTF.

This clonotype was picked up many times. Given a much more abundant clone one base away, this may be a read error. This chain connects TRBV12-3 or TRBV12-4 to TRBJ2-7; 9 positions match TRBD1. V trimming: 4 bases; J trimming: 7 bases; junction bases outside the gene matches: 8. This CDR3 comprises 14 residues. The CDR3: CASSSGTGNNEQYF. The CDR3 DNA reads TGTGCCAGCAGTTCCGGGACAGGGAACAATGAGCAGTACTTC.

As DNA, the CDR3 is TGTGCCATCACTCGGGAGGGCCTCCTCTACAATGAGCAGTTCTTC. Amino acids: CAITREGLLYNEQFF. The chain employs TRBV10-3 and TRBJ2-7, with 8 bases aligning to TRBD2. With the DNA end fitting TRBJ2-1 better, the J assignment may be wrong. In germline, CDR1 is ENHRY, CDR2 SYGVKD. The CDR3 consists of 15 residues.

This chain uses TRBV2 with TRBJ1-1; a possible D gene is TRBD1 (6 bases). Germline values: CDR1 SNHLY, CDR2 FYNNEI. The V end lost 6 bases, the J end lost 0 bases, and 14 bases lay between the germline ends. The CDR3 runs to 15 residues. CDR3 sequence: CASRNPGHVNTEAFF. CDR3 nucleotides: TGTGCCAGCAGAAACCCGGGACACGTGAACACTGAAGCTTTCTTT. The whole variable domain, remainder taken from reference TRBV2 and TRBJ1-1, is EPEVTQTPSHQVTQMGQEVILRCVPISNHLYFYWYRQILGQKVEFLVSFYNNEISEKSEIFDDQFSVERPDGSNFTLKIRSTKLEDSAMYFCASRNPGHVNTEAFFGQGTRLTVV.

The chain carries TRBV7-4 and TRBJ2-1; 11 nucleotides line up with TRBD2. Trimming removed 3 bases from V and 5 bases from J; junction bases left unmatched: 0. Germline lookup yields CDR1 SGHVT and CDR2 SQSDAQ. The CDR3 length is 14 residues. The CDR3 DNA reads as TGTGCCAGCAGCTTGGGACTAGCGGACAATGAGCAGTTCTTC. Translating gives CASSLGLADNEQFF.

This clonotype occurred a few times. The CDR3 sequence is CASSLAVNSGSQETQYF. The CDR3 DNA reads TGTGCCAGCAGCTTAGCGGTCAATTCAGGGAGCCAAGAGACCCAGTACTTC. The V call is TRBV7-8, the J call TRBJ2-5; D is perhaps TRBD1 or TRBD2 (5 bases each). V lost 0 bases and J lost 1, with 15 bases in between. Germline V gives CDR1 SGHVS, CDR2 FQNEAQ. This CDR3 is built from 17 residues.

This clonotype was counted only a few times. This CDR3 reads CASSLVRGGGETQYF. In DNA, the CDR3 is TGTGCCAGCAGCTTGGTCAGAGGGGGAGGGGAGACCCAGTACTTC. The chain couples TRBV7-2 to TRBJ2-7; tentative D call: TRBD2 (7 bases). The J call could be wrong; TRBJ2-5 is a better fit for the DNA end. CDR3 length: 15 residues. CDR1 is SGHTA, CDR2 FQGNSA, per germline.

Concerning this clonotype itself: Mismatch with germline at one junction end may stem from a read error. The chain has TRBV7-3 and TRBJ2-4, with unresolved D. The germline CDR1 and CDR2 sequences are SGHTA and FQGTGA. The CDR3 consists of 13 residues. DNA of the CDR3: TGTGCCAGCAGCTTAGGGGTAGAGTACGAGCAGTACTTT. Its translation is CASSLGVEYEQYF.

The gene calls are TRBV7-2 and TRBJ1-1; TRBD1 is a possible D gene (5 bases). Germline CDR1 SGHTA, CDR2 FQGNSA. The CDR3 totals 15 residues. Deletions cut 1 base from V and 4 bases from J, with 13 bases between. CDR3 DNA: TGTGCCAGCAGCTTAGGTTTTGGGGGTGCCACTGAAGCTTTCTTT. The encoded protein is CASSLGFGGATEAFF.